This TCR beta chain was sequenced during a study of metastatic and nonmetastatic thyroid tumors (dated by TCRdb to the early 2020s). In the study overall: Repertoires were compared across peripheral blood and tumor or nodule tissue samples from malignant and benign thyroid patients.

According to the germline V gene (reference sequence), CDR1 reads MNHNY and CDR2 reads SVGAGI. Trimming leaves V shorter by 0 bases and J shorter by 8 bases, with the junction holding 8 bases beyond the gene matches. The CDR3 holds 15 amino acids from the cysteine to the phenylalanine. CDR3 DNA is the only sequence kept; it has 45 bases, read in frame from the first base. This clone has ten or more counts. Which antigen it targets is not known. Since a much larger clone is just one base distant, this may be a read error. The research as a whole found: TCR beta diversity was reported as significantly higher in malignant tumors than in benign nodules, in both blood and tumor samples.

Library prep was done by PCR. Sequencing instrument: Illumina HiSeq 4000. High-throughput sequencing was used to profile the CDR3 region of the TCR beta-chain in every patient. The paper's processing steps were these. CDR3 differences across clinicopathological groups were used to build a classifier for discriminating distant-metastatic papillary thyroid cancer patients. Repertoire diversity was assessed with the Shannon index, and tumor-blood repertoire similarity with the Morisita-Horn index. The raw public reads went through TCRdb reprocessing: fastp at Q25, MiXCR clone calling, in-frame beta chains kept. The V and J calls reflect TCRdb's pipeline rather than the authors' work. In all, the sample holds some 10,000 clones, and roughly an eighth of those were seen once. Approximately 12% of the sample comes from the top ten. Before undergoing thyroid surgery, none of the patients had been given any kind of treatment. Patient clinical samples collected from about 2011 to 2018 were retrospectively analysed using T-cell receptor beta sequencing.

This clonotype originated in a female donor with papillary thyroid cancer or a benign thyroid nodule (not recorded which). Some clones in this sample may be carry-over from other donors' samples. In this chain, TRBV6-6 is recombined with TRBJ1-2, with 8 bases aligning to TRBD1. Sequencing used blood. The DNA sequence is as follows: TGTGCCAGCAGTTACTCGAAGCAGGGGACAGGCGGCTACACCTTC. It translates as CASSYSKQGTGGYTF.